The TCR beta chain under discussion was sequenced for a study of shared clonotypes between healthy human individuals. Naive CD8 cells, CD45RO-negative and positively selected for CCR7, excluded terminally differentiated effector memory CD45RA+ cells. Donors were healthy HIV-negative adults without recently reported acute infections or vaccinations. Between the trimmed V and J ends, which lost 1 base and 3 bases, there was a span of 10 bases. This CDR3 contains 14 residues. Germline lookup yields CDR1 SGHAT and CDR2 FQNNGV. The repertoire was sequenced with immunoSEQ multiplex PCR; TCRdb's copy has only in-frame clones and lacks some. This table has more than 500,000 clones, 90% to 95% appearing once.

This TCR was recovered from a woman between 25 and 40 years old in good health. The sample taken for sequencing was naive CD8+ T cells sorted from blood. This chain connects TRBV11-2 to TRBJ2-7; no definite D call. CDR3 protein: CASSLAWISYEQYF. CDR3 sequence (DNA): TGTGCCAGCAGCTTAGCATGGATTAGCTACGAGCAGTACTTC.